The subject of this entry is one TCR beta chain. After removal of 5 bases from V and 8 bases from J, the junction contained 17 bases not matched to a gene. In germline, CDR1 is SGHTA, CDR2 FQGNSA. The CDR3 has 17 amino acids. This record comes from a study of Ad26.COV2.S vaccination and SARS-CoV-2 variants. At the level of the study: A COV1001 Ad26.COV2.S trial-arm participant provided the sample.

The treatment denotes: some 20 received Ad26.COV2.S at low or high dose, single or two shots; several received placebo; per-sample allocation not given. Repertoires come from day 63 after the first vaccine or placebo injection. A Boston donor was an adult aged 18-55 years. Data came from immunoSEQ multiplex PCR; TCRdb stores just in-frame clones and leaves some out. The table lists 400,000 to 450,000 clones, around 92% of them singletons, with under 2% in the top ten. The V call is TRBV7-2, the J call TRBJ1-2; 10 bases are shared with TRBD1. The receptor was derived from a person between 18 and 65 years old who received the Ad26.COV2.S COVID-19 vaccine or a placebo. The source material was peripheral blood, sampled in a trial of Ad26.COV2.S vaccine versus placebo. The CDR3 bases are TGTGCCAGCAGCCCTACCCGGTTGGGACAGGGGATGGGGGGCTACACCTTC. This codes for CASSPTRLGQGMGGYTF.